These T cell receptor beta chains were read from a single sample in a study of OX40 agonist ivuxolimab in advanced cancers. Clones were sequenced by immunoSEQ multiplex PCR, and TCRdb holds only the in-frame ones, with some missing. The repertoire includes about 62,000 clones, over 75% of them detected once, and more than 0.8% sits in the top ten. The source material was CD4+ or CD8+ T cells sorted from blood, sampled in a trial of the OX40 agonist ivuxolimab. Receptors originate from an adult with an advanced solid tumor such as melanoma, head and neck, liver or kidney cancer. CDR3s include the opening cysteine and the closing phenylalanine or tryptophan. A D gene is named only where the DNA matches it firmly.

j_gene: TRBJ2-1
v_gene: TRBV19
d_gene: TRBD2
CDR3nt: TGTGCCAGTAGTCTTCAACCTAGCGGGGTTAGCTCCTACAATGAGCAGTTCTTC
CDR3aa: CASSLQPSGVSSYNEQFF

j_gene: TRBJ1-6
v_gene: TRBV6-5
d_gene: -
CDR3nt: TGTGCCAGCAGTTCCACATTTACAACCTATAATTCACCCCTCCACTTT
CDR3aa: CASSSTFTTYNSPLHF

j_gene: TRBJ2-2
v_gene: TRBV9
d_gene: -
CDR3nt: TGTGCCAGCAGGAGAGGGGGGGACACCGGGGAGCTGTTTTTT
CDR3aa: CASRRGGDTGELFF

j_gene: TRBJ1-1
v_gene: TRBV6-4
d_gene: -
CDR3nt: TGTGCCAGCAGTGACTCGGGGTGGGGGCGCCATACTGAAGCTTTCTTT
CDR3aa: CASSDSGWGRHTEAFF

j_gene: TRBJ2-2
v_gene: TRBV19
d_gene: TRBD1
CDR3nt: TGTGCCAGTAGTTCGACGACAGGGGCGTTCAACACCGGGGAGCTGTTTTTT
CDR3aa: CASSSTTGAFNTGELFF

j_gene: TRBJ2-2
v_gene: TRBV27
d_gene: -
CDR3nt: TGTGCCAGCAGTCTCCGGTTTAGGGCAGGGGACACCGGGGAGCTGTTTTTT
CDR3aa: CASSLRFRAGDTGELFF

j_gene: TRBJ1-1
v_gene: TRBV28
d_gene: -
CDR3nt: TGTGCCAGCAGTGTCAGACAGCTGGTTACTGAAGCTTTCTTT
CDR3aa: CASSVRQLVTEAFF

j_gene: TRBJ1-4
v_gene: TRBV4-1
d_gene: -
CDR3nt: TGCGCCAGCAGCCAATTGGCAGGGACAAATGAAAAACTGTTTTTT
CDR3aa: CASSQLAGTNEKLFF

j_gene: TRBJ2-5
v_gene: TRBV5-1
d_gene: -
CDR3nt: TGCGCCAGCAGCCCCATTGGGCTAGCAATTCGAGAGACCCAGTACTTC
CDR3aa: CASSPIGLAIRETQYF

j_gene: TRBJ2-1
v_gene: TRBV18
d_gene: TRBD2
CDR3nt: TGTGCCAGCTCACGTGGGACTAGCGGGGGCAAAGAGCAGTTCTTC
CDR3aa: CASSRGTSGGKEQFF

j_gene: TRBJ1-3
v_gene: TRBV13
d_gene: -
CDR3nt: TGTGCCAGCAGGTCCAGTTCTGGAAACACCATATATTTT
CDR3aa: CASRSSSGNTIYF

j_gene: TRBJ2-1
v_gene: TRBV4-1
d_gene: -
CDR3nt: TGCGCCAGCAGCCAAGTGGGCGGGTACGTCTACAATGAGCAGTTCTTC
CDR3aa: CASSQVGGYVYNEQFF

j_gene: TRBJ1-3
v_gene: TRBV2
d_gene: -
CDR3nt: TGTGCCAGCAGAGCCGTGTGGCAGGACCACTCTGGAAACACCATATATTTT
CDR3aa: CASRAVWQDHSGNTIYF

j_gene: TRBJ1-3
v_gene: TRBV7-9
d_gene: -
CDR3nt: TGTGCCAGCAGCCTCGGGGGGGGCTCTGGAAACACCATATATTTT
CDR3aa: CASSLGGGSGNTIYF

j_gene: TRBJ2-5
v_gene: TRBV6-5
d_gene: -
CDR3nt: TGTGCCAGCAGTTACGACGAGACCCAGTACTTC
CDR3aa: CASSYDETQYF

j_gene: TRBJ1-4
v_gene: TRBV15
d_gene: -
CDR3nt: TGTGCCACCAGCAGAGATCTGGCACAGGTGGATCAACTGTTTTTT
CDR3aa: CATSRDLAQVDQLFF